Listed here are 14 T cell receptor beta chains from one sample, sequenced in a study of T cells in localized non-small cell lung cancer (dated by TCRdb to 2019 to 2021). Libraries came from the immunoSEQ multiplex PCR assay. Entries here come from immuneACCESS through TCRdb and include only in-frame sequences with V and J called. Some clones fail to appear in such tables; in the studies checked, an unresolved V gene covers under half of the shortfall, and the cause of the remainder is unknown. The sample table lists about 22,000 clones, about four fifths of them with a count of one. Approximately 2.4% of the sample is taken by the ten largest. Specimen: peripheral blood, collected before any cancer treatment. These receptors originate from a man between 40 and 70 years old with stage I lung adenocarcinoma.

V is TRBV11-2 and J is TRBJ1-1, with 9 bases that match TRBD1. CDR1 is SGHAT, CDR2 FQNNGV, per germline. V shed 1 base and J 8 bases; nucleotides not matched to a gene: 11. This CDR3 has 16 amino acids. The CDR3 is CASSLASLLDRGEAFF. CDR3 nucleotide sequence: TGTGCCAGCAGCTTAGCCTCCCTTCTCGACAGGGGGGAAGCTTTCTTT. Full variable domain (missing parts from reference TRBV11-2 and TRBJ1-1): EAGVAQSPRYKIIEKRQSVAFWCNPISGHATLYWYQQILGQGPKLLIQFQNNGVVDDSQLPKDRFSAERLKGVDSTLKIQPAKLEDSAVYLCASSLASLLDRGEAFFGQGTRLTVV.

The chain carries TRBV5-1 and TRBJ1-5, with TRBD1 as a possible D gene (5 bases). V shed 5 bases and J shed 1 base, with 13 bases lying between them. In germline, CDR1 is SGHRS, CDR2 YFSETQ. This CDR3 has 15 residues. The chain's CDR3 is CASRPDGGSNQPQHF. The CDR3, as DNA: TGCGCCAGCAGGCCGGATGGGGGGAGCAATCAGCCCCAGCATTTT.

Here the CDR3 reads CASSSVPGGDTEAFF. The CDR3 DNA sequence: TGTGCCAGCAGTTCCGTGCCAGGGGGGGACACTGAAGCTTTCTTT. The V call is TRBV28, the J call TRBJ1-1; TRBD1 agrees at 7 bases. V lost 4 bases and J lost 3; bases outside the gene matches: 8. The CDR3 extends over 15 amino acids. CDR1 and CDR2 from the germline V gene are MDHEN and SYDVKM.

The chain has TRBV28 and TRBJ2-7, with D perhaps matching TRBD1 (6 bases). CDR1 is MDHEN, CDR2 SYDVKM, per germline. CDR3 length equals 16 residues. With 5 bases removed from V and 0 bases from J, the gap between germline ends came to 17 bases. The CDR3 nucleotides read TGTGCCAGCAGTCTCCTCGGGGACACGGCCTCCTACGAGCAGTACTTC. It codes for CASSLLGDTASYEQYF.

V is TRBV27 and J is TRBJ1-5; TRBD1 matches at 10 bases. CDR3 length: 13 residues. After removal of 8 bases from V and 6 bases from J, the junction contained 4 bases not matched to a gene. From germline, CDR1 is MNHEY and CDR2 SMNVEV (reference sequence). CDR3 residues: CASSDRGPQPQHF. As DNA, the CDR3 is TGTGCCAGCTCCGACAGGGGGCCTCAGCCCCAGCATTTT.

The chain links TRBV4-3 to TRBJ1-6; no firm D call. V lost 0 bases and J lost 0, with 12 bases in between. The germline gives CDR1 LGHNA, CDR2 YSLEER. The CDR3 consists of 18 residues. CDR3 sequence reads: CASSQDYGGGSYNSPLHF. The CDR3 bases are TGCGCCAGCAGCCAAGACTATGGCGGAGGCTCCTATAATTCACCCCTCCACTTT.

V and J are TRBV18 and TRBJ2-5, with a weak D call TRBD2 (6 bases). The J call may be faulty, since TRBJ2-7 better matches the DNA end. The CDR3 extends over 16 amino acids. Germline-derived CDR1 and CDR2 are KGHSH and LQKENI. CDR3: CASSPSGPGVSYEQYF. The CDR3 DNA follows: TGTGCCAGCTCACCCTCGGGCCCGGGAGTGTCCTACGAGCAGTACTTC.

V usage is TRBV6-5 and J usage is TRBJ1-1, with D unresolved. The CDR3 is 14 amino acids. V was cut by 0 bases and J by 4 bases, with 9 bases left in between. From germline, CDR1 is MNHEY and CDR2 SVGAGI. The CDR3 loop is CASSYSRGFTEAFF. The CDR3 DNA reads as TGTGCCAGCAGTTACTCGAGAGGATTCACTGAAGCTTTCTTT.

The chain carries TRBV9 and TRBJ2-5; D unresolved. Germline CDR1 is SGDLS and CDR2 is YYNGEE. There are 15 residues in the CDR3. Between the trimmed V and J ends, which lost 1 base and 5 bases, there was a span of 15 bases. For the CDR3, the DNA is TGTGCCAGCAGCGTAAGCACCGGCGACGGGGAGACCCAGTACTTC. As protein: CASSVSTGDGETQYF.

The chain uses TRBV5-4 and TRBJ2-5; a weak D match, TRBD2 (5 bases). This CDR3 has 15 residues. Germline lookup yields CDR1 SGHNT and CDR2 YYREEE (reference sequence). V lost 1 base to trimming and J lost 3 bases, with 13 bases between them. The CDR3 sequence: CASSLRAGLEETQYF. The CDR3 DNA sequence: TGTGCCAGCAGCTTGCGGGCGGGCCTGGAAGAGACCCAGTACTTC.

This clone was detected only once. The chain carries TRBV5-4 and TRBJ2-7; TRBD2 matches at 12 bases. The CDR3 has 14 residues. V shed 4 bases, J shed 5 bases, and the junction held 4 bases outside the gene matches. The germline CDR1 and CDR2 sequences are SGHNT and YYREEE (reference sequence). This CDR3 is CASSDWTSGNEQYF. The CDR3 bases are TGTGCCAGCAGCGATTGGACTAGCGGGAACGAGCAGTACTTC.

By proportion, this clone is medium-sized. J is TRBJ2-3 and V is TRBV7-9; 8 bases line up with TRBD1. The CDR3 runs 15 residues. Germline CDR1 and CDR2: SEHNR and FQNEAQ (reference sequence). V was clipped by 5 bases and J by 6 bases; unmatched bases: 10. CDR3 bases: TGTGCCAGCAGCCGCTGGGACAGGTCTTCGGATACGCAGTATTTT. It encodes CASSRWDRSSDTQYF.

J is TRBJ2-3 and V is TRBV4-2, with 10 bases identical to TRBD2. The junction had 14 bases not matched to a gene; V was cut back by 1 base and J by 1 base. CDR3 length: 20 amino acids. Germline V gene lookup returns CDR1 LGHNA and CDR2 YNFKEQ. CDR3 DNA sequence: TGTGCCAGCAGCCAAGCTAGCGGGAGATCCCCACCGATTCGCACAGATACGCAGTATTTT. Protein sequence: CASSQASGRSPPIRTDTQYF.

CDR3 sequence (DNA): TGTGCCAGCAGCTTTGACAGCCTGATTGGCTACACCTTC. Its translation: CASSFDSLIGYTF. The chain employs TRBV5-4 and TRBJ1-2; D perhaps matches TRBD1 (5 bases). The CDR3 loop spans 13 amino acids. The ends were cut back, 2 bases at V and 7 bases at J, with 12 bases in the middle. The V gene's germline CDR1 is SGHNT and CDR2 YYREEE (reference sequence). Together with reference TRBV5-4 and TRBJ1-2, the CDR3 gives the full variable domain: ETGVTQSPTHLIKTRGQQVTLRCSSQSGHNTVSWYQQALGQGPQFIFQYYREEENGRGNFPPRFSGLQFPNYSSELNVNALELDDSALYLCASSFDSLIGYTFGSGTRLTVV.